This T cell receptor beta chain was sequenced in a study of cytomegalovirus exposure and HLA in healthy donors. Whole-study context: The approximately 120 validation repertoires were reported in a later analysis to have been generated on the same platform as the roughly 720 first-cohort repertoires. The study, taken as a whole, reports: Reports described diagnosis of cytomegalovirus status by the classifier as highly specific and sensitive.

TCRdb keeps only in-frame clones here, not all; method: immunoSEQ multiplex PCR. The data contain some 48,000 clones, about nine tenths of them seen just once; the ten biggest clones take up under 8.5%. The sample holds one count of this clone. What it recognizes is unknown. This TCR derives from a woman aged 25 to 39 in good health and CMV-seronegative. Material: PBMCs.

The CDR3 is CASSAWTGAKLFF. In DNA, the CDR3 is TGTGCCAGTAGTGCCTGGACAGGGGCAAAACTGTTTTTT. The chain couples TRBV19 to TRBJ1-4, with TRBD1 matching over 9 bases. The ends lost 5 bases at V and 10 bases at J; junction bases unmatched: 5. Germline V gene lookup returns CDR1 LNHDA and CDR2 SQIVND (reference sequence). This CDR3 has 13 residues.